The sample holds many counts of the clone carrying this T cell receptor (beta chain). The antigen is undetermined. TCRdb used MiXCR to reprocess the 5' RACE reads, holding one entry per CDR3 protein. The top ten hold roughly 12% of the sample, which has 40,000 to 50,000 distinct CDR3 sequences, 2% to 3% seen once. Unsorted libraries were prepared from 2 million PBMCs that had been stored at -80 C. The sample comes from a study of neurological immune-mediated disorders. Study-wide points: No sharing of CDR3 amino acid sequences was observed among expanded clones across subjects, suggesting private repertoires in all groups. When the repertoires were grouped phylogenetically, those of 18 of the 34 multiple sclerosis patients came together in a single cluster of related CDR3 sequences, which points to a possible repertoire-level signature. The multiple sclerosis repertoire cluster was not associated with any clinical or MRI feature.

J lost 2 bases, V lost 4 bases, and 4 bases had no gene match. Germline-derived CDR1 and CDR2 are SGHKS and YYEKEE (reference sequence). The CDR3 sequence is 14 residues long. V usage is TRBV5-5 and J usage is TRBJ2-5; 8 nucleotides agree with TRBD2. Sequencing was carried out using PBMCs. The receptor was isolated from a man in his thirties or forties with multiple sclerosis. CDR3 region: CASSLAGRQETQYF. CDR3 nucleotides: TGTGCCAGCAGCCTAGCGGGCCGACAAGAGACCCAGTACTTC.